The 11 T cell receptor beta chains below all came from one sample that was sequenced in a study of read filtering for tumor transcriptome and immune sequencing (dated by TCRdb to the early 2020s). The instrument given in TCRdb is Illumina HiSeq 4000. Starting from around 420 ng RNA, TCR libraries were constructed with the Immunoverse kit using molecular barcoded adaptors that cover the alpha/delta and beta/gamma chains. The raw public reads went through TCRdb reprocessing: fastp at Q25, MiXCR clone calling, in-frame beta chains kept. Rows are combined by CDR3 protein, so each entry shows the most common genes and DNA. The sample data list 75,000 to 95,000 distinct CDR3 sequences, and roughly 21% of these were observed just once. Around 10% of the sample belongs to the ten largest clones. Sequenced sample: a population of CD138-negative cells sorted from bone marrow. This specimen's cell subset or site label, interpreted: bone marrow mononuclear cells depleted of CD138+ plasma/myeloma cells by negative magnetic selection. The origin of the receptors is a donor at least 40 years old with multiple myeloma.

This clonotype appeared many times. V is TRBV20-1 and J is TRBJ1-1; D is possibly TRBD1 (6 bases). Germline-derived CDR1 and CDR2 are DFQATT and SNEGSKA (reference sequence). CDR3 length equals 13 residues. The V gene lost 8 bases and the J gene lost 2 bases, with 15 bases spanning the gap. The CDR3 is CSPGVGGNTEAFF. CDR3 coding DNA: TGCAGTCCCGGGGTTGGGGGCAACACTGAAGCTTTCTTT.

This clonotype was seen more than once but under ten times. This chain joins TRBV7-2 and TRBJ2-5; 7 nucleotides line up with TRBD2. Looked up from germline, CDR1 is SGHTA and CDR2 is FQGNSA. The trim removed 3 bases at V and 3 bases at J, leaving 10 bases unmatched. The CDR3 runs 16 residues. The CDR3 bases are TGTGCCAGCAGCTTGGGCCCGGGGACTATTAAAGAGACCCAGTACTTC. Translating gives CASSLGPGTIKETQYF.

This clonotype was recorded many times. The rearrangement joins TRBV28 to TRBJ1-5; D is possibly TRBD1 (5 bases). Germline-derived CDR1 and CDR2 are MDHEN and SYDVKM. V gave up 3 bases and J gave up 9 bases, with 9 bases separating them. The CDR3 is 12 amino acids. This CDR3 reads CASSFGGGPQHF. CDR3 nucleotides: TGTGCCAGCAGTTTCGGGGGGGGGCCCCAGCATTTT.

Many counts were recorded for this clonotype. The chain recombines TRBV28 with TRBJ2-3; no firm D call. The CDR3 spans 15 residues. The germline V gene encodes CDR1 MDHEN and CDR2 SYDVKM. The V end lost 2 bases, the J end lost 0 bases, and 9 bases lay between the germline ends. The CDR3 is CASSLRPGSTDTQYF. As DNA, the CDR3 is TGTGCCAGCAGTTTAAGGCCGGGTAGCACAGATACGCAGTATTTT.

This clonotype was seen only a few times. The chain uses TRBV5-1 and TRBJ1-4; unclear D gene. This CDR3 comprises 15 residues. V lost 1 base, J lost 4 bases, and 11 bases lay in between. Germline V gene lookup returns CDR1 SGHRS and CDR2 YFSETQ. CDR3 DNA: TGCGCCAGCAGCTTGAGCTCTGGGAGTAATGAAAAACTGTTTTTT. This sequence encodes CASSLSSGSNEKLFF.

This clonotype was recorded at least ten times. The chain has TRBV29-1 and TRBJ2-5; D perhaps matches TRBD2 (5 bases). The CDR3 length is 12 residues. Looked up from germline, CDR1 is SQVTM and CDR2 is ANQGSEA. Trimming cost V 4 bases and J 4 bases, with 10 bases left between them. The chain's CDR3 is CSVAGEGETQYF. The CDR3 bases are TGCAGCGTTGCTGGAGAGGGAGAGACCCAGTACTTC.

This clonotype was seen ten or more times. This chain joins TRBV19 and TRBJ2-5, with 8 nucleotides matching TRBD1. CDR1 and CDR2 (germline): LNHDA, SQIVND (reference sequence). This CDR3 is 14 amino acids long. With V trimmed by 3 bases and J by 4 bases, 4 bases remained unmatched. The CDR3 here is CASSIGRGRETQYF. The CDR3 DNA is TGTGCCAGTAGTATCGGCAGGGGGCGAGAGACCCAGTACTTC.

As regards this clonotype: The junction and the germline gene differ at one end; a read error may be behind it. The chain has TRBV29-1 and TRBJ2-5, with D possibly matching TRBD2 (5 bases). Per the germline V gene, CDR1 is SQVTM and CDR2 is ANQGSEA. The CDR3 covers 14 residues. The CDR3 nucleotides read TGCAGCGTTGAAGGGGTACGGGATCAAGAGACCAAGTACTTC. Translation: CSVEGVRDQETKYF.

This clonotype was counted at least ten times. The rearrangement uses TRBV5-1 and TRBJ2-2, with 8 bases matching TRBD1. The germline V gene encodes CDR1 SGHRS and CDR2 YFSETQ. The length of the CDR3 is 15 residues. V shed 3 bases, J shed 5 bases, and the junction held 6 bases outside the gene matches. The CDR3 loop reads CASSYGDRKTGELFF. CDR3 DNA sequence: TGCGCCAGCAGCTACGGGGACAGGAAGACCGGGGAGCTGTTTTTT.

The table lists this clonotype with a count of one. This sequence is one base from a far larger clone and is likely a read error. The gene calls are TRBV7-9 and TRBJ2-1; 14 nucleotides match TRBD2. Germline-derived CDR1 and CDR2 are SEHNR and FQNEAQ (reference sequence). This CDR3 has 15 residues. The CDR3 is CASSDGTSGGDERFF. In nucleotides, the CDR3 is TGTGCCAGCAGCGACGGGACTAGCGGGGGAGATGAGCGGTTCTTC.

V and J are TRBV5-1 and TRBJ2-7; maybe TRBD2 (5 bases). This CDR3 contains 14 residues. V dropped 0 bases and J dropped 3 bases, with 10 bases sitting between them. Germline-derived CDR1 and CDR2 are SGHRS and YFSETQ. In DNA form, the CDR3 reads TGCGCCAGCAGCTTGGCCGAGGAGGTCTACGAGCAGTACTTC. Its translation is CASSLAEEVYEQYF.